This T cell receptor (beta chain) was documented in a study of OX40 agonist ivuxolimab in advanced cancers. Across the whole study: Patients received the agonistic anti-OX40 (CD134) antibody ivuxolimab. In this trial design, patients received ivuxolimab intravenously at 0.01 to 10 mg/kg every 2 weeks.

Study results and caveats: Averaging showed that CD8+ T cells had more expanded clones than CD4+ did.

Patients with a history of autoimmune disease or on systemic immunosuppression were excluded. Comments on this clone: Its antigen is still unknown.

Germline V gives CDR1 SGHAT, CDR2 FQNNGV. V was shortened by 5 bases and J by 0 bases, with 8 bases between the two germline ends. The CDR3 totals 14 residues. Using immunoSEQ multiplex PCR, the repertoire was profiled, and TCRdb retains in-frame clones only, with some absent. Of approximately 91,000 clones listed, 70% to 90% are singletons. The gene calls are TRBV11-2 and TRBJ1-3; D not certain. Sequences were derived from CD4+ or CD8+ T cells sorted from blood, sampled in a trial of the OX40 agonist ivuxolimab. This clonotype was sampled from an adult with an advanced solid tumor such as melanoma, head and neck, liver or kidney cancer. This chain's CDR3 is CASSENYSGNTIYF. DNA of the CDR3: TGTGCCAGCAGCGAAAACTACTCTGGAAACACCATATATTTT. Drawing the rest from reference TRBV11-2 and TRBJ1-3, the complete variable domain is EAGVAQSPRYKIIEKRQSVAFWCNPISGHATLYWYQQILGQGPKLLIQFQNNGVVDDSQLPKDRFSAERLKGVDSTLKIQPAKLEDSAVYLCASSENYSGNTIYFGEGSWLTVV.